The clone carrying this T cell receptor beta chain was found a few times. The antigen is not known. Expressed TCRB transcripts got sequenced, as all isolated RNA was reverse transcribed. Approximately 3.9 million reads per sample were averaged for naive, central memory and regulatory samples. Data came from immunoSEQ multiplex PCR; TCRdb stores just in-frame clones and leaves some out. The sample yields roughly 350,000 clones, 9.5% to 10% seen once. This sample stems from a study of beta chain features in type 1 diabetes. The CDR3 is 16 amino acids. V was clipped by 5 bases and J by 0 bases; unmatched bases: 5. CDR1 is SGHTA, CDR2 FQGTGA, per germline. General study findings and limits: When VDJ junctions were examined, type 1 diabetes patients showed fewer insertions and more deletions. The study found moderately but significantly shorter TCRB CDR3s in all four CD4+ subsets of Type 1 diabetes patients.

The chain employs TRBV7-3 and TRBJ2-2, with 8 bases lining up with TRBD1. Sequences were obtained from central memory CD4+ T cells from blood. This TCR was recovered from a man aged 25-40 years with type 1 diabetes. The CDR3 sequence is CASSPGTGSNTGELFF. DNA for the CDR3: TGTGCCAGCAGCCCCGGGACAGGATCGAACACCGGGGAGCTGTTTTTT.